The 8 T cell receptor beta chains presented below share a single source sample, sequenced in a study of blood T cells in healthy people across ages. Using a J-beta primer mix together with a sample-barcoded 5' primer, a second PCR was run for roughly 7 to 11 cycles. In TCRdb, the 5' RACE reads were re-called with MiXCR into one record per CDR3 protein. The sample consists of some 1.4 million distinct CDR3 sequences, 42% of them appearing once. Sequenced sample: blood. The receptor set was obtained from a woman aged 18-30 years in good health.

V and J are TRBV4-1 and TRBJ1-5, with D possibly being TRBD1 (5 bases). Germline V gene sequence: CDR1 MGHRA, CDR2 YSYEKL. V dropped 4 bases and J dropped 1 base, with 23 bases sitting between them. The CDR3 loop spans 19 amino acids. CDR3 region: CASSPGSSGGSLSNQPQHF. The CDR3 DNA reads TGCGCCAGCAGCCCAGGATCTTCCGGGGGTTCGTTAAGCAATCAGCCCCAGCATTTT.

J is TRBJ1-1 and V is TRBV7-9; TRBD1 matches 7 bases. This CDR3 has 15 amino acids. CDR1 SEHNR and CDR2 FQNEAQ come from the germline V gene (reference sequence). V was pared by 2 bases and J by 1 base, with 4 bases of the junction left unmatched. CDR3 amino acids: CASSLIQGKNTEAFF. For the CDR3, the DNA is TGTGCCAGCAGCTTAATACAGGGGAAGAACACTGAAGCTTTCTTT.

This chain uses TRBV7-3 with TRBJ2-3; 7 bases match TRBD1. V was clipped by 4 bases and J by 6 bases; unmatched bases: 7. Germline CDR1 is SGHTA and CDR2 is FQGTGA. The CDR3 consists of 14 residues. The CDR3 is CASSSAGQADTQYF. CDR3 in DNA: TGTGCCAGCAGCTCCGCCGGACAGGCGGATACGCAGTATTTT.

This clonotype was found a few times. V gene TRBV9 combines with J gene TRBJ2-4; D may be TRBD1 or TRBD2 (7 bases each). The CDR3 runs to 17 residues. The germline V gene encodes CDR1 SGDLS and CDR2 YYNGEE. V lost 4 bases, J lost 2 bases, and 19 bases lay in between. CDR3 nucleotide sequence: TGTGCCAGCAGCCCCGAGGGAGGGGGCTGGACCAAAAACATTCAGTACTTC. This codes for CASSPEGGGWTKNIQYF.

CDR3 region: CASSLANQGFYEQYF. CDR3 coding DNA: TGTGCCAGCAGCTTAGCGAATCAAGGGTTCTACGAGCAGTACTTC. This chain connects TRBV7-2 to TRBJ2-7; D gene ambiguous. This CDR3 spans 15 amino acids. CDR1 and CDR2 from the germline V gene are SGHTA and FQGNSA. The germline V and J ends were trimmed by 0 bases and 3 bases, with 12 bases remaining between them.

V usage is TRBV9 and J usage is TRBJ2-1; the D gene could be TRBD1 or TRBD2 (5 bases each). Trimming cost V 2 bases and J 7 bases, with 16 bases left between them. The CDR3 has 15 amino acids. In germline, CDR1 is SGDLS, CDR2 YYNGEE. The CDR3 DNA is TGTGCCAGCAGCGTGGGGACCGTTACGGGGAATGAGCAGTTCTTC. Amino acids: CASSVGTVTGNEQFF.

The gene calls are TRBV6-2 or TRBV6-3 and TRBJ1-5; 8 bases line up with TRBD1. The trim removed 4 bases at V and 6 bases at J, leaving 11 bases unmatched. CDR3 length: 16 amino acids. Germline V gene sequence: CDR1 MNHEY, CDR2 SVGEGT. CDR3 loop: CASSWVQGAFAQPQHF. The CDR3 DNA is TGTGCCAGCAGTTGGGTCCAGGGGGCCTTTGCTCAGCCCCAGCATTTT.

The V gene is TRBV6-5, the J gene TRBJ2-5, with D hard to call. Judging by the DNA end, TRBJ2-1 fits better; the J call may be wrong. This CDR3 is built from 14 residues. Germline lookup yields CDR1 MNHEY and CDR2 SVGAGI. CDR3 residues: CASRPPGTSETQFF. The CDR3 bases are TGTGCCAGCAGACCTCCGGGCACGTCAGAGACCCAGTTCTTC.